This entry lists 2 T cell receptor beta chains sequenced from one sample in a study of blood T cell repertoires in COVID-19. The repertoire was sequenced with immunoSEQ multiplex PCR; TCRdb's copy has only in-frame clones and lacks some. The sample has some 300,000 clones, roughly 88% seen once; the top ten hold over 6%. The sample consisted of peripheral blood. The origin of the receptors is a woman aged 25 to 39 who had recovered from COVID-19.

This clone was recorded only once. The V and J genes are TRBV2 and TRBJ1-4; no clear D gene. Trimming removed 3 bases from V and 5 bases from J, with 10 bases in between. The germline V gene has CDR1 SNHLY and CDR2 FYNNEI. The CDR3 is 14 residues long. CDR3 loop: CASSDRSLNEKLFF. CDR3 nucleotides: TGTGCCAGCAGTGACAGGTCACTGAATGAAAAACTGTTTTTT.

This chain links TRBV27 with TRBJ1-1, with unresolved D. The CDR3 runs to 13 residues. Germline CDR1 MNHEY, CDR2 SMNVEV (reference sequence). Trimming shortened V by 4 bases and J by 1 base, and 7 bases separated the two germline ends. The CDR3 region is CASSSPRNTEAFF. DNA of the CDR3: TGTGCCAGCAGTTCGCCTAGGAACACTGAAGCTTTCTTT.